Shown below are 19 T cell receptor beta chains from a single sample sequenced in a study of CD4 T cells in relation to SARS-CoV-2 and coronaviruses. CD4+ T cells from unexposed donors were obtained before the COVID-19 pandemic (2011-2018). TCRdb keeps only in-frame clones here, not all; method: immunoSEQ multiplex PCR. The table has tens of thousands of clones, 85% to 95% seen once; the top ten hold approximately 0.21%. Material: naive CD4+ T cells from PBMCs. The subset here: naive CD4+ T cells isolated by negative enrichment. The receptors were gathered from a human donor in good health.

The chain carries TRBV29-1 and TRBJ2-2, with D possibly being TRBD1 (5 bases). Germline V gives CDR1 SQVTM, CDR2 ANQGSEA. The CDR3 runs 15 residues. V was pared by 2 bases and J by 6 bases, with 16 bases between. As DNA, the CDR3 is TGCAGCGTTGAACTCCGGGCCAGGGCTTCCGGGGAGCTGTTTTTT. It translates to CSVELRARASGELFF.

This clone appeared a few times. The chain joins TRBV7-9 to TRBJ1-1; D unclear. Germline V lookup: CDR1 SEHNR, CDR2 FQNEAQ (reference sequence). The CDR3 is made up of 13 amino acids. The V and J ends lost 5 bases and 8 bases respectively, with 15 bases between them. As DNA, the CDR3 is TGTGCCAGCAGCCCGTTTCGGCGGTCAGAAGCTTTCTTT. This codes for CASSPFRRSEAFF.

Written as DNA, the CDR3 is TGTGCCAGCAGCTTAGGAAGTCGGGATACGCAGTATTTT. Protein sequence: CASSLGSRDTQYF. The chain joins TRBV7-9 to TRBJ2-3; D remains unclear. Germline V gene lookup returns CDR1 SEHNR and CDR2 FQNEAQ (reference sequence). The CDR3 consists of 13 residues. Trimming cost V 1 base and J 6 bases, with 8 bases left between them.

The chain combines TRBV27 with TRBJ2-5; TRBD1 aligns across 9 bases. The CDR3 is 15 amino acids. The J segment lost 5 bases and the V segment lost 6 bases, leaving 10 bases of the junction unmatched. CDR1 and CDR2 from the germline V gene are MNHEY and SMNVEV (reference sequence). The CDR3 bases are TGTGCCAGCAGACCCCGAGGACAGGGGTGGGAGACCCAGTACTTC. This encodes CASRPRGQGWETQYF.

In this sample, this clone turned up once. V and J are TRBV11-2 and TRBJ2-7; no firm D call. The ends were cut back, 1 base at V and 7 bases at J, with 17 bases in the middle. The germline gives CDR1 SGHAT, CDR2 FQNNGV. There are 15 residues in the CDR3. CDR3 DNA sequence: TGTGCCAGCAGCTTAGGATTGCATCTCCTAGGGGAGCAGTACTTC. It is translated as CASSLGLHLLGEQYF.

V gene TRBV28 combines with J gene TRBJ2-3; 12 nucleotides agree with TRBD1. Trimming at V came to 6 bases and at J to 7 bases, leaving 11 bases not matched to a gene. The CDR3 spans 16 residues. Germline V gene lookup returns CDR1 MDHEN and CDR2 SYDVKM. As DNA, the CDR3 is TGTGCCAGCAGCAAACTCGGGACAGGGGGCGCAAATACGCAGTATTTT. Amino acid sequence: CASSKLGTGGANTQYF.

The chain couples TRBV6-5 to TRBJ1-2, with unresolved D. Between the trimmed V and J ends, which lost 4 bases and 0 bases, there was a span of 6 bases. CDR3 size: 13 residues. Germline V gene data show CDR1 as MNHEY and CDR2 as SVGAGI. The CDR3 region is CASSWGTNYGYTF. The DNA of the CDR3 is TGTGCCAGCAGTTGGGGAACTAACTATGGCTACACCTTC.

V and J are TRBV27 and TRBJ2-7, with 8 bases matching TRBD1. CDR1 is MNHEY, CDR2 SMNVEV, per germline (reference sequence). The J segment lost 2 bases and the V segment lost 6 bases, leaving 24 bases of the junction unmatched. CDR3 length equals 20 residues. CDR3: CASRYAWGRGRVEVPYEQYF. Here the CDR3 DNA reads TGTGCCAGCAGGTACGCGTGGGGCAGGGGGCGCGTGGAAGTCCCCTACGAGCAGTACTTC.

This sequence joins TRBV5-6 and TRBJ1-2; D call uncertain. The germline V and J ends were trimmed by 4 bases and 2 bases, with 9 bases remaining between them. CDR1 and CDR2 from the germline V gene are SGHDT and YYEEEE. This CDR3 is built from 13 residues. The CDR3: CASSGTANYGYTF. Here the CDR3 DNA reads TGTGCCAGCAGCGGAACAGCAAACTATGGCTACACCTTC.

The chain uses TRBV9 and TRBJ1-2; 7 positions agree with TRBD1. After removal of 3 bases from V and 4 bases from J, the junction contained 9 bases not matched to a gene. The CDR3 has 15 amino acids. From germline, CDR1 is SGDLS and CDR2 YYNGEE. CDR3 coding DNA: TGTGCCAGCAGCGCCCAGGGACAGACCTTCTATGGCTACACCTTC. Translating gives CASSAQGQTFYGYTF.

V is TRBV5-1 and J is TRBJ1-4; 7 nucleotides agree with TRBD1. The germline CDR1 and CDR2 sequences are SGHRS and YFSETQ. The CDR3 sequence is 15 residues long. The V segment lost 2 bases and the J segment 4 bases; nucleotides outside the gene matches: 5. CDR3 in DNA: TGCGCCAGCAGCTTCTCACAGGGGAGTAATGAAAAACTGTTTTTT. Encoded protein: CASSFSQGSNEKLFF.

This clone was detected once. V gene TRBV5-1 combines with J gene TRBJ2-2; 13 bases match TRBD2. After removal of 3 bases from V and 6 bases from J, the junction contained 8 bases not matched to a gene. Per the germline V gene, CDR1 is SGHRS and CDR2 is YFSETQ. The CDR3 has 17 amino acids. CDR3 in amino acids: CASSSQTSGGAPGELFF. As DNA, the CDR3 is TGCGCCAGCAGCTCGCAAACTAGCGGGGGGGCCCCCGGGGAGCTGTTTTTT.

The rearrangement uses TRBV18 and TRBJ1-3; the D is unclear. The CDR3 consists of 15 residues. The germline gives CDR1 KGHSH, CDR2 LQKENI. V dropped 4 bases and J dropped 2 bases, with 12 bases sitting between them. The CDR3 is CASSQGSAAGNTIYF. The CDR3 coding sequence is TGTGCCAGCTCACAGGGCTCCGCGGCTGGAAACACCATATATTTT.

In DNA form, the CDR3 reads TGTGCCAGCAGCTTGTCGAGTCCCGAGGACACAGATACGCAGTATTTT. It translates to CASSLSSPEDTDTQYF. The J gene is TRBJ2-3, the V gene TRBV7-9; D is ambiguous. V lost 3 bases and J 2 bases, leaving 15 bases between the germline ends. Germline V gene lookup returns CDR1 SEHNR and CDR2 FQNEAQ (reference sequence). This CDR3 comprises 16 residues.

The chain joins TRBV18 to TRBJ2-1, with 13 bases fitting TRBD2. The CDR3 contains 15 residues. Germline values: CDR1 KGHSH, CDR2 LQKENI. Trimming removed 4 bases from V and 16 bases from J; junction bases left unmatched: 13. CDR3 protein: CASSQITRTSGRKFF. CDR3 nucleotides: TGTGCCAGCTCACAAATAACCCGGACTAGCGGGAGAAAATTCTTC.

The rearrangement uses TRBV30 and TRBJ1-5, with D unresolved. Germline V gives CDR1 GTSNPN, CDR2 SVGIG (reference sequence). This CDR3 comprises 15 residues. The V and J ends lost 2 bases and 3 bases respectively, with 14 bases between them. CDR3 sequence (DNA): TGTGCCTGGAGTCCTTCTTTGAGGCCCAATCAGCCCCAGCATTTT. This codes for CAWSPSLRPNQPQHF. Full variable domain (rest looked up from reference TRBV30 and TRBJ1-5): SQTIHQWPATLVQPVGSPLSLECTVEGTSNPNLYWYRQAAGRGLQLLFYSVGIGQISSEVPQNLSASRPQDRQFILSSKKLLLSDSGFYLCAWSPSLRPNQPQHFGDGTRLSIL.

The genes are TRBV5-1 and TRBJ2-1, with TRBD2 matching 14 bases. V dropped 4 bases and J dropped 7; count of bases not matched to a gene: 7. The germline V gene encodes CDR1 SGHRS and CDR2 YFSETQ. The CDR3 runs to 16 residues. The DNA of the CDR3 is TGCGCCAGCAGCCTGACTAGCGGGAGGGCCGAAAATGAGCAGTTCTTC. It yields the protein CASSLTSGRAENEQFF.

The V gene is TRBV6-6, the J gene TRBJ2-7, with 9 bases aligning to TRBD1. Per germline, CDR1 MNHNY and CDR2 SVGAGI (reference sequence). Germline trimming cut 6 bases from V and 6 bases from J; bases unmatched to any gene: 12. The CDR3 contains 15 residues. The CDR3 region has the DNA TGTGCCAGCAGCCTACAGGGGGCTCAGGTGTCCGAGCAGTACTTC. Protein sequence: CASSLQGAQVSEQYF.

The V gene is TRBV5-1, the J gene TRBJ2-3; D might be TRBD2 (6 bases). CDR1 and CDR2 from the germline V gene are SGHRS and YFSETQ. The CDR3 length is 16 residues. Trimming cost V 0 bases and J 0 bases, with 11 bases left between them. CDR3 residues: CASSLGPGTSTDTQYF. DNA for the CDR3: TGCGCCAGCAGCTTGGGTCCAGGGACTAGCACAGATACGCAGTATTTT.